Following are 28 T cell receptor beta chains from one sample sequenced in a study of T cell responses to AZD1222 COVID-19 vaccine. The assay was immunoSEQ multiplex PCR, and TCRdb's table has in-frame clones only and misses some. Its listing shows around 150,000 clones. The sequencing input was peripheral blood. These receptors were taken from an adult in good health.

The gene calls are TRBV4-2 and TRBJ1-2; 7 bases align to TRBD1. The germline V gene encodes CDR1 LGHNA and CDR2 YNFKEQ. The V segment lost 4 bases and the J segment 7 bases; nucleotides outside the gene matches: 9. This CDR3 comprises 14 residues. The CDR3 sequence: CASSLSQGVGGYTF. The CDR3, as DNA: TGTGCCAGCAGCCTTAGTCAGGGGGTAGGTGGCTACACCTTC.

The rearrangement links TRBV7-3 to TRBJ1-2; D is unresolved. V lost 4 bases and J 7 bases, leaving 22 bases between the germline ends. Germline lookup yields CDR1 SGHTA and CDR2 FQGTGA. This CDR3 comprises 16 residues. The CDR3 region is CASSSGRGSGRGGYTF. Written as DNA, the CDR3 is TGTGCCAGCAGCTCTGGGCGGGGATCGGGTCGAGGTGGCTACACCTTC.

The chain is built from TRBV2 and TRBJ1-3; D unclear. The CDR3 sequence is 15 residues long. Germline values: CDR1 SNHLY, CDR2 FYNNEI. The V gene lost 4 bases and the J gene lost 0 bases, with 10 bases spanning the gap. The DNA for the CDR3 is TGTGCCAGCAGTGCGACCCGGGGCTCTGGAAACACCATATATTTT. The encoded protein is CASSATRGSGNTIYF.

V is TRBV4-1 and J is TRBJ1-1; no clear D gene. The CDR3 is 15 amino acids. The V end lost 0 bases, the J end lost 6 bases, and 14 bases lay between the germline ends. Germline V gene sequence: CDR1 MGHRA, CDR2 YSYEKL. The CDR3 nucleotides read TGCGCCAGCAGCCAAGATAACGTGGCGAGCTCTGAAGCTTTCTTT. It specifies CASSQDNVASSEAFF.

In the case of this clone: This sample also contains other DNA sequences that code for the same CDR3. This chain joins TRBV19 and TRBJ1-5; D gene ambiguous. Deletions cut 6 bases from V and 1 base from J, with 4 bases between. Germline V gene data show CDR1 as LNHDA and CDR2 as SQIVND (reference sequence). CDR3 length: 12 residues. The DNA for the CDR3 is TGTGCCAGTAGCTTCAGCAATCAGCCCCAGCATTTT. This codes for CASSFSNQPQHF.

The CDR3 DNA is TGCGCCAGCAGCCAAACCCGACAGCTGAACACTGAAGCTTTCTTT. Translation: CASSQTRQLNTEAFF. The chain combines TRBV4-1 with TRBJ1-1; tentative D call: TRBD1 (5 bases). From germline, CDR1 is MGHRA and CDR2 YSYEKL. V was cut by 2 bases and J by 0 bases, with 10 bases left in between. The CDR3 contains 15 residues.

The V call is TRBV5-5, the J call TRBJ1-4, with D hard to call. The germline CDR1 and CDR2 sequences are SGHKS and YYEKEE (reference sequence). CDR3 size: 14 residues. Trimming took 1 base from V and 6 from J, leaving 10 bases between them. DNA of the CDR3: TGTGCCAGCAGCTTGAGTAATGACCATGAAAAACTGTTTTTT. Its protein is CASSLSNDHEKLFF.

V and J are TRBV2 and TRBJ2-1, with 12 bases lining up with TRBD1. Germline CDR1 is SNHLY and CDR2 is FYNNEI. Trimming took 6 bases from V and 8 from J; bases not matched to a gene: 5. The CDR3 length is 14 residues. The CDR3 DNA follows: TGTGCCAGCAGAGTCGGGACAGGGGGCCATGAGCAGTTCTTC. Its translation: CASRVGTGGHEQFF.

The chain links TRBV19 to TRBJ1-2; D is undetermined. With 6 bases removed from V and 4 bases from J, the gap between germline ends came to 6 bases. CDR1 and CDR2 (germline): LNHDA, SQIVND (reference sequence). The CDR3 is made up of 11 amino acids. CDR3 sequence (DNA): TGTGCCAGTAGGCAGCTCTATGGCTACACCTTC. It translates to CASRQLYGYTF.

The CDR3 nucleotides are TGTGCCTGGAACCTGGACAGGGGGCTGAGCTCCTACGAGCAGTACTTC. This translates into CAWNLDRGLSSYEQYF. This chain uses TRBV30 with TRBJ2-7, with TRBD1 identical over 11 bases. Trimming cost V 4 bases and J 0 bases; bases outside gene matches: 8. This CDR3 is built from 16 residues. The germline V gene encodes CDR1 GTSNPN and CDR2 SVGIG (reference sequence).

This rearrangement joins TRBV6-5 to TRBJ1-1, with 8 bases that match TRBD1. CDR3 length: 15 residues. The germline V gene encodes CDR1 MNHEY and CDR2 SVGAGI. J was trimmed by 11 bases and V by 2 bases; bases with no gene match: 13. CDR3 nucleotide sequence: TGTGCCAGCAGTTACACCGGACAGGGTAGACTGACTGCTTTCTTT. Amino acid sequence: CASSYTGQGRLTAFF.

The V call is TRBV12-3 or TRBV12-4, the J call TRBJ1-1; weak D call: TRBD1 (5 bases). V was trimmed by 6 bases and J by 2 bases, leaving 10 bases between them. The CDR3 loop spans 13 amino acids. In nucleotides, the CDR3 is TGTGCCAGCAGCGCGGGACCTAACACTGAAGCTTTCTTT. Its translation is CASSAGPNTEAFF.

V is TRBV19 and J is TRBJ2-1; 8 positions match TRBD2. After removal of 1 base from V and 4 bases from J, the junction contained 3 bases not matched to a gene. The CDR3 sequence is 15 residues long. CDR1 is LNHDA and CDR2 is SQIVND in the germline V gene (reference sequence). DNA of the CDR3: TGTGCCAGTAGTATAGCCGGGGGGGTGTACAATGAGCAGTTCTTC. Encoded protein: CASSIAGGVYNEQFF.

The V and J genes are TRBV6-1 and TRBJ1-4, with 7 bases that match TRBD1. The ends lost 4 bases at V and 2 bases at J; junction bases unmatched: 7. The CDR3 length is 16 residues. In germline, CDR1 is MNHNS, CDR2 SASEGT. For the CDR3, the DNA is TGTGCCAGCAGTGTAGACAGGGATATGACTAATGAAAAACTGTTTTTT. Translated: CASSVDRDMTNEKLFF.

The chain recombines TRBV9 with TRBJ2-2; TRBD2 aligns across 8 bases. V trimming: 0 bases; J trimming: 1 base; junction bases outside the gene matches: 2. The germline V gene has CDR1 SGDLS and CDR2 YYNGEE. The CDR3 loop spans 16 amino acids. This CDR3 reads CASSVAGGRNTGELFF. DNA of the CDR3: TGTGCCAGCAGCGTAGCGGGGGGGCGGAACACCGGGGAGCTGTTTTTT. The entire variable domain, with the rest obtained from reference TRBV9 and TRBJ2-2, is as follows: DSGVTQTPKHLITATGQRVTLRCSPRSGDLSVYWYQQSLDQGLQFLIQYYNGEERAKGNILERFSAQQFPDLHSELNLSSLELGDSALYFCASSVAGGRNTGELFFGEGSRLTVL.

The chain carries TRBV6-5 and TRBJ2-7, with D hard to call. Trimming removed 6 bases at V and 0 bases at J, with 15 bases between. CDR3 length equals 15 residues. Per germline, CDR1 MNHEY and CDR2 SVGAGI. The CDR3 reads CASSSPSGYSYEQYF. The CDR3 DNA reads TGTGCCAGCAGCTCCCCCTCGGGCTACTCCTACGAGCAGTACTTC.

This chain connects TRBV27 to TRBJ2-1; a weak D match, TRBD1 (6 bases). V shed 5 bases and J shed 4 bases, with 9 bases lying between them. The CDR3 runs to 13 residues. CDR1 and CDR2 from the germline V gene are MNHEY and SMNVEV (reference sequence). CDR3 in DNA: TGTGCCAGCAGTGTCAGGGGTTACAATGAGCAGTTCTTC. Protein product: CASSVRGYNEQFF.

The chain employs TRBV2 and TRBJ1-6; D is undetermined. The CDR3 has 14 residues. V was trimmed by 8 bases and J by 6 bases, leaving 14 bases between them. Germline CDR1 reads SNHLY; CDR2 reads FYNNEI. CDR3 sequence: CASREPLVNSPLHF. The CDR3 nucleotides read TGTGCCAGCCGCGAACCCCTCGTTAATTCACCCCTCCACTTT.

The V call is TRBV6-2 or TRBV6-3, the J call TRBJ1-3, with 7 positions matching TRBD1. Germline CDR1 and CDR2: MNHEY and SVGEGT. V was clipped by 5 bases and J by 0 bases; unmatched bases: 4. The CDR3 runs 15 residues. The CDR3 nucleotides are TGTGCCAGCAGTCCCCGGGACAGCTCTGGAAACACCATATATTTT. Translated, it gives CASSPRDSSGNTIYF.

The rearrangement joins TRBV6-5 to TRBJ1-1; D ambiguous. The CDR3 totals 15 residues. The germline V and J ends were trimmed by 2 bases and 1 base, with 11 bases remaining between them. The V gene's germline CDR1 is MNHEY and CDR2 SVGAGI. The CDR3 here is CASSYTKTPNTEAFF. The DNA for the CDR3 is TGTGCCAGCAGTTACACTAAGACACCGAACACTGAAGCTTTCTTT.

The chain links TRBV2 to TRBJ2-6, with 8 bases lining up with TRBD1. The trim removed 6 bases at V and 3 bases at J, leaving 7 bases unmatched. CDR3 length: 16 residues. CDR1 and CDR2 (germline): SNHLY, FYNNEI. The CDR3 protein is CASRTDRGYGANVLTF. As DNA, the CDR3 is TGTGCCAGCAGGACAGACAGGGGATATGGGGCCAACGTCCTGACTTTC.

The rearrangement links TRBV18 to TRBJ1-5; D is unresolved. This CDR3 is built from 16 residues. Trimming took off 0 bases at V and 0 bases at J, with 9 bases between the two ends. Per germline, CDR1 KGHSH and CDR2 LQKENI. The CDR3 here is CASSPPGTNSNQPQHF. The CDR3, as DNA: TGTGCCAGCTCACCACCGGGCACAAATAGCAATCAGCCCCAGCATTTT.

The J gene is TRBJ1-4, the V gene TRBV3-1 (or the pseudogene TRBV3-2), with no clear D. CDR1 is LGHDT, CDR2 YNNKEL, per germline (reference sequence). Trimming pared 0 bases from V and 13 bases from J, leaving 18 bases between. This CDR3 comprises 15 residues. The CDR3 sequence: CASSQDPEVGRALFF. The CDR3, as DNA: TGTGCCAGCAGCCAAGATCCGGAGGTTGGAAGGGCACTGTTTTTT.

The DNA of the CDR3 is TGTGCCAGCAGCGACAGGGAGGAAGCCTACAATGAGCAGTTCTTC. Amino acid sequence: CASSDREEAYNEQFF. This rearrangement joins TRBV21-1 to TRBJ2-1; the table calls TRBD1, which could not be checked here. TRBV21-1 is described as a pseudogene. CDR3 size: 15 residues.

Here the CDR3 reads CASRYGDRSYEQYF. The DNA for the CDR3 is TGTGCCAGCAGGTACGGGGATCGCTCCTACGAGCAGTACTTC. The chain carries TRBV6-5 and TRBJ2-7, with D possibly TRBD2 on 5 matching bases. CDR3 length: 14 amino acids. The germline V gene has CDR1 MNHEY and CDR2 SVGAGI. Trimming cost V 6 bases and J 0 bases, with 12 bases left between them.

The chain couples TRBV2 to TRBJ1-5; D ambiguous. This CDR3 is built from 13 residues. Germline assignment: CDR1 SNHLY and CDR2 FYNNEI. Between the trimmed V and J ends, which lost 7 bases and 5 bases, there was a span of 12 bases. The CDR3, as DNA: TGTGCCAGCACCGAACAGTCCCATCAGCCCCAGCATTTT. Encoded protein: CASTEQSHQPQHF.

V is TRBV6-1 and J is TRBJ1-6; D is uncertain. From germline, CDR1 is MNHNS and CDR2 SASEGT. This CDR3 has 15 residues. V lost 2 bases and J lost 7, with 12 bases in between. CDR3 sequence (DNA): TGTGCCAGCAGTGAACGGGGTTTATTCAATTCACCCCTCCACTTT. Its translation: CASSERGLFNSPLHF.

DNA of the CDR3: TGTGCCAGCAGCCAAGATTGGTCGCGACAGCAAGAGACCCAGTACTTC. Its protein product is CASSQDWSRQQETQYF. This chain uses TRBV3-1 (or the pseudogene TRBV3-2) with TRBJ2-5; D might be TRBD1 (5 bases). The CDR3 is 16 residues long. The V end lost 0 bases, the J end lost 2 bases, and 13 bases lay between the germline ends. Germline-derived CDR1 and CDR2 are LGHDT and YNNKEL (reference sequence).